This TCR beta chain comes out of a study of cytomegalovirus exposure and HLA in healthy donors. Study in general: One earlier analysis, a look at about 179 million T cells, found 117 million unique TCR beta sequences. Study-wide results and caveats: CMV serostatus alone was available as immune exposure information. Three chains linked to CMV were shown in vitro to be specific for CMV antigens.

Vbeta (60) and Jbeta (13) primers were used in the PCR. The assay was immunoSEQ multiplex PCR, and TCRdb's table has in-frame clones only and misses some. Of fewer than 90,000 clones in the sample, over 60% are singletons; the top ten hold about 7.4%. Between the trimmed V and J ends, which lost 1 base and 12 bases, there was a span of 13 bases. The CDR3 is made up of 12 amino acids. Germline V CDR1 and CDR2: MDHEN, SYDVKM. This clone has only a few counts. The antigen is undetermined. The sequence was obtained from a man in his forties in good health and CMV-seropositive. This rearrangement joins TRBV28 to TRBJ2-7, with D perhaps matching TRBD1 (6 bases). Sequencing used PBMCs. CDR3 nucleotide sequence: TGTGCCAGCAGTTTATACGGGGACATTATGTACTTC. Amino acids: CASSLYGDIMYF.